Listed below are T cell receptor beta chains from one sample, sequenced in a study of blood T cells in healthy people across ages. TCRdb reprocessed the 5' RACE reads via MiXCR and lists one record per CDR3 protein. The table includes more than 800,000 distinct CDR3 sequences, roughly 45% detected once. The specimen was blood. The receptors here all came from a woman in her fifties or sixties in good health. CDR3s include the opening cysteine and the closing phenylalanine or tryptophan. A D gene is named only where the DNA matches it firmly. Clone size is shown for a subset of rows, as once, few, many or a class of expanded clone.

d_call: -
v_call: TRBV10-1
clone_size: -
j_call: TRBJ2-1
cdr3_nt: TGCGCCAGCAGTGATGTAGCGGCGAGCTCCTACAATGAGCAGTTCTTC
cdr3_aa: CASSDVAASSYNEQFF

d_call: -
v_call: TRBV10-3
clone_size: -
j_call: TRBJ2-7
cdr3_nt: TGTGCCATCAGTGCACCTACCTACGAGCAGTACTTC
cdr3_aa: CAISAPTYEQYF

d_call: -
v_call: TRBV20-1
clone_size: few
j_call: TRBJ1-2
cdr3_nt: TGCAGGGGGCTAGGGGCAGAGGCTAACTATGGCTACACCTTC
cdr3_aa: CRGLGAEANYGYTF

d_call: TRBD2
v_call: TRBV7-2
clone_size: -
j_call: TRBJ2-7
cdr3_nt: TGTGCCACCGGAAGGGGTAAGACTAGCGGGAGGTCCTACAATGAGCAGTACTTC
cdr3_aa: CATGRGKTSGRSYNEQYF

d_call: -
v_call: TRBV20-1
clone_size: -
j_call: TRBJ2-5
cdr3_nt: TGCAGTGCTAGAGGGGGCGGACTCCAAGAGGCCCAGTACTTC
cdr3_aa: CSARGGGLQEAQYF

d_call: -
v_call: TRBV4-1
clone_size: -
j_call: TRBJ1-4
cdr3_nt: TGCGCCAGCAGCCAAGGCAGGGTGCGAGAAAAACTGTTTTTT
cdr3_aa: CASSQGRVREKLFF

d_call: TRBD2
v_call: TRBV27
clone_size: few
j_call: TRBJ2-1
cdr3_nt: TGTGCCAGCCGGGGGGGGACCTTCGCTACAAATGAGCAGTTCTTC
cdr3_aa: CASRGGTFATNEQFF

d_call: TRBD1
v_call: TRBV7-9
clone_size: many
j_call: TRBJ1-2
cdr3_nt: TGTGCCAGCAGCCAAACAGGGGAGGGTTATGGCTACACCTTC
cdr3_aa: CASSQTGEGYGYTF

d_call: -
v_call: TRBV20-1
clone_size: -
j_call: TRBJ2-7
cdr3_nt: TGCAGTGCTAGAACCAGACACTACGAGCAGTACTTC
cdr3_aa: CSARTRHYEQYF

d_call: TRBD1
v_call: TRBV5-4
clone_size: -
j_call: TRBJ2-1
cdr3_nt: TGTGCCAGCAGCTCCGGACAGGGTAGTCGCAATGAGCAGTTCTTC
cdr3_aa: CASSSGQGSRNEQFF

d_call: -
v_call: TRBV29-1
clone_size: -
j_call: TRBJ2-3
cdr3_nt: TGCAGCGTTGGACAGGCGACACCCGCAGATACGCAGTATTTT
cdr3_aa: CSVGQATPADTQYF

d_call: TRBD1
v_call: TRBV6-5
clone_size: -
j_call: TRBJ1-6
cdr3_nt: TGTGCCAGCAGTTCGACAGGGGGCGGACATTCACCCCTCCACTTT
cdr3_aa: CASSSTGGGHSPLHF

d_call: TRBD1
v_call: TRBV27
clone_size: -
j_call: TRBJ1-5
cdr3_nt: TGTGCCAGCAGTGGGCCAGGGGGCGGCAATCAGCCCCAGCATTTT
cdr3_aa: CASSGPGGGNQPQHF

d_call: -
v_call: TRBV10-3
clone_size: -
j_call: TRBJ1-2
cdr3_nt: TGTGCCATCACCCCGACAGAGAGCTATGGCTACACCTTC
cdr3_aa: CAITPTESYGYTF

d_call: -
v_call: TRBV27
clone_size: few
j_call: TRBJ1-6
cdr3_nt: TGTGCCAGCAGTTTTGATCGGTCCTATAATTCACCCCTCCACTTT
cdr3_aa: CASSFDRSYNSPLHF

d_call: -
v_call: TRBV10-3
clone_size: -
j_call: TRBJ1-5
cdr3_nt: TGTGCCACCAACAGGGATAGCAATCAGTCCCAGCATTTT
cdr3_aa: CATNRDSNQSQHF